Following are 12 T cell receptor beta chains from one sample sequenced in a study of a mutant IDH1 vaccine in newly diagnosed glioma. As for time point: week 5, during vaccination. Topical imiquimod was applied with each vaccine dose, which held 300 ug of mutant IDH1 20-mer peptide. TCRdb's table, derived via immunoSEQ multiplex PCR, lists solely in-frame clones and lacks some. The sample includes about 28,000 clones, roughly 90% seen only once; the top ten take about 18%. Antigens of these TCRs are unknown. Sequencing was performed on PBMCs, taken from a glioma patient whose treatment included an IDH1 peptide vaccine. These TCRs come from a man aged 18 to 35 with glioma.

The V call is TRBV7-9, the J call TRBJ2-5; TRBD1 agrees at 8 bases. V shed 1 base and J 5 bases; nucleotides not matched to a gene: 3. The CDR3 length is 14 residues. Germline V CDR1 and CDR2: SEHNR, FQNEAQ (reference sequence). CDR3 bases: TGTGCCAGCAGCTTAGGAACAGGGGGGGAGACCCAGTACTTC. Its translation is CASSLGTGGETQYF.

The chain carries TRBV6-1 and TRBJ1-2, with TRBD1 matching 8 bases. V was clipped by 5 bases and J by 4 bases; unmatched bases: 12. The germline gives CDR1 MNHNS, CDR2 SASEGT. The CDR3 is made up of 16 amino acids. CDR3 DNA sequence: TGTGCCAGCAGTCAAGACAGGGGCATGATGGGCTATGGCTACACCTTC. Its translation: CASSQDRGMMGYGYTF.

This CDR3 reads CASSEYPDRGRTQYF. The CDR3 DNA follows: TGTGCCAGCAGTGAATATCCGGACAGGGGGCGGACCCAGTACTTC. The V gene is TRBV25-1, the J gene TRBJ2-5; 11 bases fit TRBD1. There are 15 residues in the CDR3. Germline assignment: CDR1 MGHDK and CDR2 SYGVNS. The junction had 4 bases not matched to a gene; V was cut back by 0 bases and J by 7 bases.

This clone is a singleton in its sample. CDR3 residues: CASSLGEGQPQHF. Written as DNA, the CDR3 is TGTGCCAGCTCACTCGGGGAAGGACAGCCCCAGCATTTT. The chain is built from TRBV2 and TRBJ1-5; D gene uncertain. The CDR3 has 13 amino acids. V gave up 8 bases and J gave up 7 bases, with 15 bases separating them. The germline gives CDR1 SNHLY, CDR2 FYNNEI.

The chain uses TRBV21-1 and TRBJ2-7. TRBV21-1 is termed a pseudogene. The CDR3 consists of 11 residues. CDR3 region: CASSLSREQYF. The CDR3 bases are TGTGCCAGCAGCCTCTCACGCGAGCAGTACTTC.

The V and J genes are TRBV27 and TRBJ2-7, with 10 nucleotides matching TRBD2. The CDR3 contains 15 residues. CDR1 and CDR2 from the germline V gene are MNHEY and SMNVEV (reference sequence). The trim removed 4 bases at V and 4 bases at J, leaving 7 bases unmatched. DNA for the CDR3: TGTGCCAGCAGTTGGGCTGGACTAGCGGATTACGAGCAGTACTTC. Amino acids: CASSWAGLADYEQYF.

V usage is TRBV6-5 and J usage is TRBJ2-3; TRBD2 aligns across 9 bases. After removal of 5 bases from V and 6 bases from J, the junction contained 9 bases not matched to a gene. Germline CDR1 reads MNHEY; CDR2 reads SVGAGI. The CDR3 has 15 residues. DNA for the CDR3: TGTGCCAGCAGTCTGACTAGCGGCGGCGGTGATACGCAGTATTTT. It is translated as CASSLTSGGGDTQYF.

This chain uses TRBV27 with TRBJ1-2; TRBD1 agrees at 7 bases. The CDR3 loop spans 14 amino acids. Germline CDR1 is MNHEY and CDR2 is SMNVEV (reference sequence). The junction had 8 bases not matched to a gene; V was cut back by 6 bases and J by 4 bases. The CDR3: CASSPSRDSYGYTF. The DNA for the CDR3 is TGTGCCAGCAGCCCTTCCCGGGACAGCTATGGCTACACCTTC.

The chain uses TRBV27 and TRBJ1-1; D is undetermined. Trimming left V 3 bases short and J 4 bases short, with 12 bases between. Germline CDR1 MNHEY, CDR2 SMNVEV (reference sequence). This CDR3 spans 14 amino acids. The DNA of the CDR3 is TGTGCCAGCAGTTTCCGGACGGAAGCCACTGAAGCTTTCTTT. Its translation: CASSFRTEATEAFF.

The rearrangement links TRBV6-5 to TRBJ1-1, with a possible D match to TRBD1 (5 bases). Deletions cut 6 bases from V and 4 bases from J, with 12 bases between. This CDR3 region has 13 residues. The germline gives CDR1 MNHEY, CDR2 SVGAGI. This CDR3 reads CASSPTVLTEAFF. The CDR3 DNA reads TGTGCCAGCAGCCCGACAGTACTCACTGAAGCTTTCTTT.

V gene TRBV4-3 combines with J gene TRBJ2-3; 9 positions agree with TRBD2. V lost 1 base and J lost 11; bases outside the gene matches: 4. CDR1 and CDR2 (germline): LGHNA, YSLEER. The CDR3 spans 13 residues. The CDR3 reads CASSQVLAGQQYF. Written as DNA, the CDR3 is TGCGCCAGCAGCCAAGTGCTAGCGGGACAGCAGTATTTT.

The CDR3 region is CSARWSVGYTF. The CDR3 nucleotides read TGCAGTGCTAGATGGTCCGTCGGGTACACCTTC. V and J are TRBV20-1 and TRBJ1-2; D gene unclear. The CDR3 is 11 residues long. Trimming left V 2 bases short and J 11 bases short, with 12 bases between. Germline V gene data show CDR1 as DFQATT and CDR2 as SNEGSKA (reference sequence).